These 28 T cell receptor beta chains came from one sample sequenced in a study of early T cells in non-severe SARS-CoV-2 infection. MiXCR, applied by TCRdb to the 5' RACE reads, yields one record per CDR3 protein. The repertoire holds more than 20,000 distinct CDR3 sequences, with more than 5% as singletons. Source: whole blood, taken at baseline. These receptors all come from an adult who was a healthcare worker with PCR-confirmed SARS-CoV-2 infection or an uninfected control (not recorded which).

The rearrangement joins TRBV20-1 to TRBJ1-2; perhaps TRBD1 as D (5 bases). CDR1 is DFQATT and CDR2 is SNEGSKA in the germline V gene (reference sequence). V was pared by 4 bases and J by 2 bases, with 14 bases between. The CDR3 length is 14 residues. This CDR3 reads CSATYGGANYGYTF. The CDR3 DNA sequence: TGCAGTGCTACCTACGGAGGGGCAAACTATGGCTACACCTTC.

CDR3 nucleotides: TGTGCCACCAGCAGAGCTAAAACTAGCGGGGTCGTTCGCACCGGGGAGCTGTTTTTT. Amino acid sequence: CATSRAKTSGVVRTGELFF. This chain uses TRBV15 with TRBJ2-2, with 10 bases aligning to TRBD2. The CDR3 runs to 19 residues. The germline V gene has CDR1 LNHNV and CDR2 YYDKDF (reference sequence). With V trimmed by 1 base and J by 4 bases, 12 bases remained unmatched.

This clonotype appeared many times. This chain links TRBV5-8 with TRBJ2-7, with D maybe TRBD1 (6 bases). Between the trimmed V and J ends, which lost 2 bases and 1 base, there was a span of 13 bases. Per germline, CDR1 SGHTS and CDR2 YDEGEE. There are 15 residues in the CDR3. CDR3 residues: CASSFGQTFSYEQYF. The CDR3 nucleotides read TGTGCCAGCAGCTTCGGACAGACGTTTTCCTACGAGCAGTACTTC.

The chain links TRBV6-1 to TRBJ1-5; no clear D gene. CDR3 length equals 13 residues. Per the germline V gene, CDR1 is MNHNS and CDR2 is SASEGT. With 7 bases removed from V and 0 bases from J, the gap between germline ends came to 7 bases. As DNA, the CDR3 is TGTGCCAGCATGGAGATTAGCAATCAGCCCCAGCATTTT. Protein: CASMEISNQPQHF.

At least ten counts were recorded for this clonotype. The chain employs TRBV7-9 and TRBJ2-5, with D hard to call. V was clipped by 6 bases and J by 4 bases, with 9 bases between them. This CDR3 comprises 12 residues. Germline loops: CDR1 SEHNR, CDR2 FQNEAQ (reference sequence). The DNA of the CDR3 is TGTGCCAGCAGACCCCCTCGAGAGACCCAGTACTTC. Translating it yields CASRPPRETQYF.

This clonotype showed up many times. The J gene is TRBJ2-3, the V gene TRBV19; TRBD1 aligns across 7 bases. The CDR3 contains 15 residues. V shed 4 bases, J shed 4 bases, and the junction held 8 bases outside the gene matches. Germline V gene data show CDR1 as LNHDA and CDR2 as SQIVND (reference sequence). The CDR3 protein is CASSKGQVVPDTQYF. CDR3 in DNA: TGTGCCAGTAGTAAAGGACAGGTTGTCCCAGATACGCAGTATTTT.

CDR3 amino acids: CSARWDRGVSPLHF. The CDR3, as DNA: TGCAGTGCTAGGTGGGACAGGGGAGTTTCACCCCTCCACTTT. The J gene is TRBJ1-6, the V gene TRBV20-1; 10 nucleotides agree with TRBD1. Germline lookup yields CDR1 DFQATT and CDR2 SNEGSKA (reference sequence). J was trimmed by 9 bases and V by 3 bases; bases with no gene match: 5. The CDR3 sequence is 14 residues long.

This chain joins TRBV6-2 or TRBV6-3 and TRBJ1-5, with 10 bases fitting TRBD1. J was trimmed by 3 bases and V by 10 bases; bases with no gene match: 18. Germline V CDR1 and CDR2: MNHEY, SVGEGT. This CDR3 is 18 amino acids long. Here the CDR3 DNA reads TGTGCCACCCGGAGCCAGACAGGGGGCTTAACTCTCAATCAGCCCCAGCATTTT. It is translated as CATRSQTGGLTLNQPQHF.

This clonotype was detected ten times or more. The chain joins TRBV12-3 or TRBV12-4 to TRBJ2-7; D unresolved. The CDR3 is 12 amino acids. The V end was cut by 5 bases, the J end by 6 bases, with 11 bases between. CDR3 in amino acids: CASSKGTTEQYF. CDR3 nucleotides: TGTGCCAGCAGTAAAGGTACGACCGAGCAGTACTTC.

The CDR3, as DNA: TGTGCCAGCAGTCACGACAGGGTCCATGGCTACACCTTC. Translation gives CASSHDRVHGYTF. The rearrangement uses TRBV3-1 and TRBJ1-2, with 7 bases that match TRBD1. This CDR3 has 13 amino acids. After removal of 6 bases from V and 6 bases from J, the junction contained 7 bases not matched to a gene. CDR1 and CDR2 (germline): LGHDT, YNNKEL (reference sequence).

This clonotype rates as medium-sized. The genes are TRBV7-2 and TRBJ2-1, with TRBD1 matching over 7 bases. The germline CDR1 and CDR2 sequences are SGHTA and FQGNSA. This CDR3 contains 15 residues. Trimming took 5 bases from V and 10 from J; bases not matched to a gene: 14. The CDR3 here is CASSRDSPSPWEQFF. The CDR3 coding sequence is TGTGCCAGCAGCAGGGACAGTCCTTCACCATGGGAGCAGTTCTTC.

By sample fraction, this clonotype is medium-sized (0.01 to 0.1%). J is TRBJ2-1 and V is TRBV27, with D perhaps being TRBD1 or TRBD2 (5 bases each). Trimming removed 6 bases at V and 1 base at J, with 13 bases between. Germline V gene data show CDR1 as MNHEY and CDR2 as SMNVEV (reference sequence). The CDR3 covers 15 residues. The CDR3 sequence: CASSREMGSYNEQFF. The CDR3 DNA is TGTGCCAGCAGCAGGGAGATGGGATCCTACAATGAGCAGTTCTTC.

This clonotype was recorded at least ten times. The rearrangement joins TRBV7-3 to TRBJ2-1, with TRBD1 matching over 7 bases. The germline V gene encodes CDR1 SGHTA and CDR2 FQGTGA. The CDR3 sequence is 16 residues long. The V segment lost 5 bases and the J segment 2 bases; nucleotides outside the gene matches: 9. The CDR3 reads CASSPQGQRTYNEQFF. The CDR3 nucleotides read TGTGCCAGCAGCCCACAGGGACAGAGAACCTACAATGAGCAGTTCTTC.

This clonotype was recorded many times. V and J are TRBV12-3 or TRBV12-4 and TRBJ1-1; 9 nucleotides match TRBD1. The J segment lost 5 bases and the V segment lost 4 bases, leaving 2 bases of the junction unmatched. The CDR3 is made up of 13 amino acids. The CDR3 sequence: CASSYGTGTEAFF. The CDR3 DNA reads as TGTGCCAGCAGTTACGGGACAGGGACTGAAGCTTTCTTT.

This clonotype was picked up many times. The V call is TRBV9, the J call TRBJ2-1; D unclear. The CDR3 has 16 amino acids. CDR1 SGDLS and CDR2 YYNGEE come from the germline V gene. V was cut by 0 bases and J by 6 bases, with 16 bases left in between. This chain's CDR3 is CASSVAPQLPLNEQFF. The CDR3 DNA reads TGTGCCAGCAGCGTAGCCCCACAGTTACCCCTCAATGAGCAGTTCTTC.

Remarks on this clonotype: The junction and the germline gene differ at one end; a read error may be behind it. This rearrangement joins TRBV7-3 to TRBJ2-2; D could derive from TRBD1 or TRBD2 (5 bases each). Germline-derived CDR1 and CDR2 are SGHTA and FQGTGA. This CDR3 contains 15 residues. The chain's CDR3 is CASSLTGTNTGELFF. CDR3 DNA sequence: TGTGCCAGCAGCCTAACCGGGACCAACACCGGGGAGCTGTTTTTT.

This clonotype came up a few times. Here the CDR3 reads CASSPDSGEDTEAFF. CDR3 sequence (DNA): TGTGCCAGCAGCCCGGACAGCGGGGAGGACACTGAAGCTTTCTTT. This sequence joins TRBV3-1 and TRBJ1-1; weak D call: TRBD1 (6 bases). Germline V lookup: CDR1 LGHDT, CDR2 YNNKEL (reference sequence). Trimming took off 4 bases at V and 3 bases at J, with 15 bases between the two ends. The CDR3 has 15 residues.

By share, this clonotype counts as medium-sized (0.01 to 0.1%). The genes are TRBV10-2 and TRBJ2-1; 10 bases are shared with TRBD1. This CDR3 spans 15 amino acids. From germline, CDR1 is WSHSY and CDR2 SAAADI. The ends lost 6 bases at V and 9 bases at J; junction bases unmatched: 11. The chain's CDR3 is CASSVPGTGAGEQFF. In nucleotides, the CDR3 is TGCGCCAGCAGCGTGCCCGGGACAGGGGCAGGTGAGCAGTTCTTC.

This clonotype was recorded many times. This chain uses TRBV7-2 with TRBJ2-3; 14 nucleotides agree with TRBD2. The V and J ends lost 2 bases and 5 bases, in that order; junction bases with no gene match: 6. The CDR3 extends over 17 amino acids. CDR1 is SGHTA and CDR2 is FQGNSA in the germline V gene. Here the CDR3 DNA reads TGTGCCAGCAGCTTAAGGACTAGCGGGGGGCAGGGAGATACGCAGTATTTT. Its translation is CASSLRTSGGQGDTQYF.

This clonotype was recorded at least ten times. J is TRBJ1-1 and V is TRBV13; TRBD1 might be the D (6 bases). Trimming shortened V by 10 bases and J by 3 bases, and 15 bases separated the two germline ends. Looked up from germline, CDR1 is PRHDT and CDR2 is FYEKMQ (reference sequence). This CDR3 region has 13 residues. The CDR3 spells CATEGGSYTEAFF. In DNA form, the CDR3 reads TGTGCCACCGAGGGGGGGTCGTACACTGAAGCTTTCTTT.

The chain is built from TRBV6-5 and TRBJ1-6; no clear D. V was clipped by 11 bases and J by 0 bases, with 8 bases between them. In germline, CDR1 is MNHEY, CDR2 SVGAGI. The CDR3 has 13 amino acids. The CDR3 here is CAVRRSYNSPLHF. CDR3 bases: TGTGCCGTTAGACGCTCCTATAATTCACCCCTCCACTTT.

This clonotype was seen a few times. The chain couples TRBV7-8 to TRBJ2-7; 10 positions agree with TRBD1. The V segment lost 7 bases and the J segment 4 bases; nucleotides outside the gene matches: 7. This CDR3 contains 14 residues. Germline V gene lookup returns CDR1 SGHVS and CDR2 FQNEAQ. The DNA of the CDR3 is TGTGCCAGCAACCCGGGACAGGGGTGGTACGAGCAGTACTTC. This sequence encodes CASNPGQGWYEQYF.

This clonotype was detected ten times or more. The V call is TRBV6-2 or TRBV6-3, the J call TRBJ2-4, with 7 bases fitting TRBD1. The germline CDR1 and CDR2 sequences are MNHEY and SVGEGT. The trim removed 6 bases at V and 6 bases at J, leaving 11 bases unmatched. There are 15 residues in the CDR3. The DNA for the CDR3 is TGTGCCAGCAGCCGTCCCGGGACAGAGGGAAACATTCAGTACTTC. Translation gives CASSRPGTEGNIQYF.

In this sample, this clonotype turned up a few times. The J gene is TRBJ2-7, the V gene TRBV4-3; TRBD2 matches at 11 bases. The CDR3 loop spans 15 amino acids. V gave up 3 bases and J gave up 3 bases; unmatched junction bases: 4. Germline V gene data show CDR1 as LGHNA and CDR2 as YSLEER. The CDR3 protein is CASSQTLAGGYEQYF. The CDR3 DNA is TGCGCCAGCAGCCAGACCCTAGCGGGGGGCTACGAGCAGTACTTC.

This clonotype was seen many times. The rearrangement joins TRBV20-1 to TRBJ2-2; D gene ambiguous. Deletions cut 5 bases from V and 4 bases from J, with 8 bases between. Germline V CDR1 and CDR2: DFQATT, SNEGSKA (reference sequence). This CDR3 has 12 amino acids. As DNA, the CDR3 is TGCAGTGCTCTTGGACCCACCGGGGAGCTGTTTTTT. This codes for CSALGPTGELFF.

This chain links TRBV3-1 with TRBJ2-3; maybe TRBD1 (6 bases). Germline CDR1 reads LGHDT; CDR2 reads YNNKEL (reference sequence). The V end lost 2 bases, the J end lost 3 bases, and 12 bases lay between the germline ends. The CDR3 has 15 residues. CDR3 nucleotides: TGTGCCAGCAGCCAAATACCGGGACAAACAGATACGCAGTATTTT. Translating it yields CASSQIPGQTDTQYF.

A note on this clonotype: Sequence at one end of the junction differs from germline and may be a read error. V usage is TRBV7-7 and J usage is TRBJ2-7, with unresolved D. Germline loops: CDR1 SSHAT, CDR2 FNYEAQ (reference sequence). The CDR3 totals 14 residues. The DNA for the CDR3 is TGTGCTAGCAGCCCCCTAGACTCCACCTACGAGCAGTACTTC. Its translation is CASSPLDSTYEQYF.

This clonotype was counted between two and nine times. The chain uses TRBV20-1 and TRBJ2-3; 7 bases are a match to TRBD1. CDR1 DFQATT and CDR2 SNEGSKA come from the germline V gene (reference sequence). This CDR3 has 15 amino acids. V lost 0 bases and J lost 4; bases outside the gene matches: 7. CDR3 DNA: TGCAGTGCTAGAGAGTATGCAGGGGGATCAGATACGCAGTATTTT. Translating gives CSAREYAGGSDTQYF.